This T cell receptor beta chain was identified during a study of CD8 T cells in ankylosing spondylitis. TCRdb processed the 5' RACE reads anew with MiXCR; each CDR3 protein has one entry. The sample has 290,000 or so distinct CDR3 sequences, 20% to 25% seen once. Germline V CDR1 and CDR2: SQVTM, ANQGSEA. After removal of 4 bases from V and 3 bases from J, the junction contained 12 bases not matched to a gene. CDR3 length: 16 residues. The receptor was isolated from a female donor with ankylosing spondylitis or in good health (not recorded which). The specimen was blood, either unsorted or a sorted T cell fraction (not recorded which). The gene calls are TRBV29-1 and TRBJ2-1; 7 bases line up with TRBD1. The DNA of the CDR3 is TGCAGCGTTGGAGACAGGGTATTGGAGTTCTACAATGAGCAGTTCTTC. Protein sequence: CSVGDRVLEFYNEQFF.